One sample yielded the 11 T cell receptor beta chains listed below, sequenced in a study of cytomegalovirus exposure and HLA in healthy donors. Vbeta (60) and Jbeta (13) primers were used in the PCR. Generated by immunoSEQ multiplex PCR, the TCRdb table keeps only in-frame clones and is missing some. The sample lists fewer than 250,000 clones; approximately 80% were seen once. The sample comprised PBMCs. The receptors come from a girl aged 5-17 years in good health and CMV-seronegative.

The V gene is TRBV28, the J gene TRBJ2-1; D may be TRBD2 (6 bases). Between the trimmed V and J ends, which lost 3 bases and 1 base, there was a span of 13 bases. The CDR3 runs 16 residues. From germline, CDR1 is MDHEN and CDR2 SYDVKM. The CDR3 DNA sequence: TGTGCCAGCAGTTTTAGTAGCGGAGGGTCCTACAATGAGCAGTTCTTC. Translating it yields CASSFSSGGSYNEQFF.

The count of this clone is one. J is TRBJ2-7 and V is TRBV4-1; D is perhaps TRBD2 (5 bases). V was shortened by 0 bases and J by 2 bases, with 8 bases between the two germline ends. The CDR3 sequence is 14 residues long. The germline gives CDR1 MGHRA, CDR2 YSYEKL. The CDR3: CASSQDPGTYEQYF. As DNA, the CDR3 is TGCGCCAGCAGCCAAGATCCGGGGACCTACGAGCAGTACTTC.

V usage is TRBV7-8 and J usage is TRBJ2-1; D perhaps matches TRBD1 (5 bases). The CDR3 runs 14 residues. V dropped 3 bases and J dropped 12 bases, with 18 bases sitting between them. CDR1 is SGHVS, CDR2 FQNEAQ, per germline. CDR3 sequence reads: CASSFENSGYGQFF. CDR3 sequence (DNA): TGTGCCAGCAGCTTCGAGAACTCAGGGTACGGGCAGTTCTTC.

This clone is a singleton in its sample. The V and J genes are TRBV19 and TRBJ1-2, with 7 bases lining up with TRBD1. The CDR3 spans 16 residues. Germline assignment: CDR1 LNHDA and CDR2 SQIVND (reference sequence). Trimming removed 3 bases from V and 4 bases from J; junction bases left unmatched: 11. CDR3: CASSIPGTVVSYGYTF. The CDR3 DNA is TGTGCCAGTAGTATCCCCGGGACAGTCGTATCCTATGGCTACACCTTC.

The V and J genes are TRBV10-3 and TRBJ2-7; 9 bases align to TRBD1. Germline CDR1 is ENHRY and CDR2 is SYGVKD. This CDR3 is built from 15 residues. With 4 bases clipped from V and 0 bases from J, the junction kept 4 bases outside the gene matches. The CDR3 nucleotides are TGTGCCATCAGTGGCGACAGGGGGAGCTCCTACGAGCAGTACTTC. This gives the protein CAISGDRGSSYEQYF.

J is TRBJ1-1 and V is TRBV6-6, with 7 bases that match TRBD1. Germline CDR1 and CDR2: MNHNY and SVGAGI (reference sequence). The V gene end was trimmed by 6 bases and the J gene end by 1 base; junction bases not matched to a gene: 2. The CDR3 runs 13 residues. The CDR3 DNA reads as TGTGCCAGCAGCCCAGGGGGGAACACTGAAGCTTTCTTT. It encodes CASSPGGNTEAFF.

This clone has just a few counts. The chain is built from TRBV27 and TRBJ1-1, with D uncertain. Germline CDR1 is MNHEY and CDR2 is SMNVEV (reference sequence). The CDR3 loop spans 13 amino acids. V shed 7 bases and J shed 2 bases, with 11 bases lying between them. The CDR3 is CASKLGTNTEAFF. DNA for the CDR3: TGTGCCAGCAAGTTGGGCACAAACACTGAAGCTTTCTTT.

The J gene is TRBJ2-7, the V gene TRBV16; the match to TRBD1 covers 8 bases. The CDR3 sequence is 15 residues long. V shed 2 bases and J 4 bases; nucleotides not matched to a gene: 7. Germline V gene data show CDR1 as KGHSY and CDR2 as FQNENV. CDR3 residues: CASSQKPGGSYEQYF. The CDR3 region has the DNA TGTGCCAGCAGCCAAAAGCCAGGGGGCTCGTACGAGCAGTACTTC.

The V and J genes are TRBV19 and TRBJ1-2, with D unresolved. The V end was cut by 5 bases, the J end by 4 bases, with 17 bases between. CDR1 LNHDA and CDR2 SQIVND come from the germline V gene (reference sequence). CDR3 length equals 15 residues. The CDR3 region has the DNA TGTGCCAGTAGTCCTCCCTCTTTTGGCGGCTATGGCTACACCTTC. Its translation is CASSPPSFGGYGYTF.

This sequence joins TRBV28 and TRBJ2-7; D is perhaps TRBD2 (5 bases). This CDR3 is built from 14 residues. The germline V gene encodes CDR1 MDHEN and CDR2 SYDVKM. The V end was cut by 4 bases, the J end by 2 bases, with 12 bases between. The CDR3, as DNA: TGTGCCAGCAGTTCCCCCACCGGGGCCTACGAGCAGTACTTC. This sequence encodes CASSSPTGAYEQYF.

CDR3 region: CASSVFATEGSYNSPLHF. The CDR3 region has the DNA TGTGCCAGCAGTGTGTTTGCGACGGAGGGCTCCTATAATTCACCCCTCCACTTT. The chain has TRBV6-1 and TRBJ1-6; the D is unclear. CDR3 size: 18 residues. The V gene lost 4 bases and the J gene lost 0 bases, with 16 bases spanning the gap. The V gene's germline CDR1 is MNHNS and CDR2 SASEGT.